One sample yielded the 2 T cell receptor beta chains listed below, sequenced in a study of cytomegalovirus exposure and HLA in healthy donors. 13 Jbeta primers and 60 Vbeta primers were used for the PCR. Assay used: immunoSEQ multiplex PCR; TCRdb lists only in-frame clones, some missing. The repertoire consists of 75,000 to 80,000 clones, with under 85% occurring once and the leading ten covering approximately 8.9%. The sample consisted of PBMCs. All receptors come from a woman aged 40 to 55 in good health and CMV-seropositive.

The chain joins TRBV5-4 to TRBJ2-3; possibly TRBD1 for D (6 bases). V was shortened by 2 bases and J by 3 bases, with 10 bases between the two germline ends. In germline, CDR1 is SGHNT, CDR2 YYREEE (reference sequence). CDR3 length equals 14 residues. CDR3 sequence reads: CASSLLRGTDTQYF. CDR3 coding DNA: TGTGCCAGCAGCTTACTTAGGGGGACAGATACGCAGTATTTT.

This chain joins TRBV7-2 and TRBJ2-7, with a possible D match to TRBD2 (5 bases). Germline assignment: CDR1 SGHTA and CDR2 FQGNSA. This CDR3 spans 14 amino acids. V was trimmed by 5 bases and J by 0 bases, leaving 11 bases between them. CDR3 nucleotides: TGTGCCAGCAGCCACCCAGGACTCTCCTACGAGCAGTACTTC. Its translation is CASSHPGLSYEQYF.